This record covers a single T cell receptor beta chain. This sample was included in a study of blood T cell repertoires in COVID-19. As for the study in general: Researchers got acute and convalescent COVID-19 samples from the United States, Italy and Spain. T cells, B-cell-depleted T cells, or PBMCs provided the cDNA or gDNA that served as material.

Authors' methods: From reference gene primer amplification, estimates of nucleated cell counts were derived. Some clones are missing from TCRdb's copy, which holds only in-frame ones; the method was immunoSEQ multiplex PCR. V and J calls and clone size are copied from that table; D and trimming were computed from the DNA. The table records around 170,000 clones, roughly 80% of them present only once. Germline-derived CDR1 and CDR2 are SGHRS and YFSETQ. The CDR3 runs to 14 residues. V was cut by 3 bases and J by 3 bases, with 12 bases left in between. Sequencing used peripheral blood. The chain links TRBV5-1 to TRBJ2-5, with a tentative D call TRBD1 (6 bases). The sequence derives from a man aged 18-30 years with active or convalescent COVID-19. As DNA, the CDR3 is TGCGCCAGCAGCTCCTCGACAGGAAAAGAGACCCAGTACTTC. It is translated as CASSSSTGKETQYF.